This T cell receptor beta chain was retrieved from a study of preoperative IRX-2 immunotherapy in early breast cancer. The CDR3 runs to 18 residues. The germline gives CDR1 SGHNT, CDR2 YENEEA. V lost 5 bases, J lost 3 bases, and 17 bases stayed unmatched. Sequencing was performed with immunoSEQ multiplex PCR; in TCRdb, only in-frame clones are kept and a portion is missing. This table has around 88,000 clones, roughly 90% appearing once. Treatment defined: preoperative locoregional IRX-2 cytokine immunotherapy. Patients received preoperative, locoregional IRX-2 cytokine immunotherapy in a phase Ib study.

The J gene is TRBJ1-1, the V gene TRBV11-3, with 8 positions matching TRBD1. The origin of this receptor is a human donor with breast cancer. The sample consisted of tumor tissue, taken after IRX-2 immunotherapy. CDR3 DNA: TGTGCCAGCAGCCGGGAACCTCAGGGGGCTTCCCCTGACACTGAAGCTTTCTTT. Translated, it gives CASSREPQGASPDTEAFF.